This T cell receptor (beta chain) was sequenced for a study of shared clonotypes between healthy human individuals. About the research overall: Aged 18 to 49, the donors were two women and a few men.

When replicate PCRs were run on unsorted PBMC, they used around 290 ng DNA, some 33,000 T cell genomes. It was on ten immunoSEQ deep assay plates that unsorted PBMC DNA was sequenced. Sequencing was performed with immunoSEQ multiplex PCR; in TCRdb, only in-frame clones are kept and a portion is missing. Of 75,000 to 100,000 clones listed, about 45% are singletons. CDR1 is MNHEY and CDR2 is SMNVEV in the germline V gene (reference sequence). The CDR3 is 13 residues long. Trimming left V 3 bases short and J 3 bases short, with 9 bases between. The study drew its donors from healthy HIV-negative adults without recent acute infections or vaccinations.

This clonotype was sampled from a woman in her 40s in good health. Some clones in this sample may be carry-over from other donors' samples. This chain connects TRBV27 to TRBJ2-7; no reliable D call. Sample: PBMCs. The CDR3 loop reads CASSFHSGYEQYF. The CDR3 DNA reads TGTGCCAGCAGTTTTCACTCGGGCTACGAGCAGTACTTC.